Below, 9 T cell receptor beta chains from the same sample are listed, as sequenced in a study of early T cells in non-severe SARS-CoV-2 infection. TCRdb reprocessed the 5' RACE reads via MiXCR and lists one record per CDR3 protein. The sample carries 64,000 or so distinct CDR3 sequences, about 11% recorded once. The source was whole blood, collected at baseline. The receptors were gathered from an adult who was a healthcare worker with PCR-confirmed SARS-CoV-2 infection or an uninfected control (not recorded which).

This clonotype was seen only a few times. V and J are TRBV11-2 and TRBJ2-3, with D tentatively TRBD1 (6 bases). Trimming removed 3 bases from V and 2 bases from J, with 12 bases in between. The CDR3 runs to 15 residues. Germline assignment: CDR1 SGHAT and CDR2 FQNNGV. CDR3: CASSFWGPPTDTQYF. Written as DNA, the CDR3 is TGTGCCAGCAGCTTCTGGGGGCCCCCCACAGATACGCAGTATTTT. Together with reference TRBV11-2 and TRBJ2-3, the CDR3 gives the full variable domain: EAGVAQSPRYKIIEKRQSVAFWCNPISGHATLYWYQQILGQGPKLLIQFQNNGVVDDSQLPKDRFSAERLKGVDSTLKIQPAKLEDSAVYLCASSFWGPPTDTQYFGPGTRLTVL.

Ten or more counts support this clonotype. The chain recombines TRBV12-5 with TRBJ2-3; TRBD2 is a possible D gene (5 bases). The CDR3 covers 15 residues. V lost 1 base and J 4 bases, leaving 12 bases between the germline ends. Germline V CDR1 and CDR2: LGHNT, FRNRAP. The CDR3 DNA reads as TGTGCTAGTGGTTTGGGACCGTTGCGGGCAGATACGCAGTATTTT. This translates into CASGLGPLRADTQYF.

This clonotype has only a few counts. This chain connects TRBV19 to TRBJ1-5; 9 nucleotides align to TRBD1. The germline CDR1 and CDR2 sequences are LNHDA and SQIVND (reference sequence). Losses at the gene ends were 6 bases for V and 2 bases for J; bases not matched to a gene: 17. The CDR3 has 19 amino acids. The CDR3 is CASRPAQGTGYRGNQPQHF. CDR3 bases: TGTGCCAGTAGACCGGCGCAGGGGACAGGGTATCGCGGCAATCAGCCCCAGCATTTT.

This clonotype has only a few counts. This chain uses TRBV6-5 with TRBJ2-7; maybe TRBD2 (6 bases). V lost 4 bases and J 0 bases, leaving 19 bases between the germline ends. The V gene's germline CDR1 is MNHEY and CDR2 SVGAGI. The CDR3 consists of 17 residues. CDR3 sequence: CASSSPGDAAGSYEQYF. CDR3 coding DNA: TGTGCCAGCAGTTCCCCGGGGGATGCGGCTGGCTCCTACGAGCAGTACTTC.

The V gene is TRBV29-1, the J gene TRBJ1-1; D unclear. V was shortened by 2 bases and J by 4 bases, with 5 bases between the two germline ends. The germline V gene has CDR1 SQVTM and CDR2 ANQGSEA. The CDR3 spans 11 residues. The CDR3 sequence is CSVERSTEAFF. CDR3 DNA: TGCAGCGTTGAACGGTCCACTGAAGCTTTCTTT.

The rearrangement links TRBV7-2 to TRBJ1-2, with no clear D. Trimming pared 1 base from V and 4 bases from J, leaving 10 bases between. This CDR3 is built from 14 residues. Germline CDR1 is SGHTA and CDR2 is FQGNSA. The CDR3 DNA follows: TGTGCCAGCAGCTTAGACGCGTTAGGCTATGGCTACACCTTC. It yields the protein CASSLDALGYGYTF.

V and J are TRBV27 and TRBJ2-5, with TRBD1 matching over 7 bases. The CDR3 spans 15 residues. V lost 4 bases and J lost 1; bases outside the gene matches: 6. Germline V gives CDR1 MNHEY, CDR2 SMNVEV (reference sequence). For the CDR3, the DNA is TGTGCCAGCAGTTCCCCACGGACAGGCCAAGAGACCCAGTACTTC. Amino acids: CASSSPRTGQETQYF.

J is TRBJ2-3 and V is TRBV5-6; D not certain. V was pared by 2 bases and J by 0 bases, with 16 bases between. CDR1 and CDR2 (germline): SGHDT, YYEEEE. The CDR3 sequence is 17 residues long. Here the CDR3 reads CASSLVDGNPSTDTQYF. CDR3 nucleotide sequence: TGTGCCAGCAGCTTAGTAGACGGTAACCCTAGCACAGATACGCAGTATTTT.

This clonotype came up many times. This chain connects TRBV20-1 to TRBJ1-4, with D perhaps TRBD1 (5 bases). CDR3 length: 14 residues. Germline V gene sequence: CDR1 DFQATT, CDR2 SNEGSKA (reference sequence). Trimming cost V 5 bases and J 5 bases, with 15 bases left between them. CDR3 nucleotide sequence: TGCAGTGCTTATACCGGGACGAAGAATGAAAAACTGTTTTTT. This encodes CSAYTGTKNEKLFF.